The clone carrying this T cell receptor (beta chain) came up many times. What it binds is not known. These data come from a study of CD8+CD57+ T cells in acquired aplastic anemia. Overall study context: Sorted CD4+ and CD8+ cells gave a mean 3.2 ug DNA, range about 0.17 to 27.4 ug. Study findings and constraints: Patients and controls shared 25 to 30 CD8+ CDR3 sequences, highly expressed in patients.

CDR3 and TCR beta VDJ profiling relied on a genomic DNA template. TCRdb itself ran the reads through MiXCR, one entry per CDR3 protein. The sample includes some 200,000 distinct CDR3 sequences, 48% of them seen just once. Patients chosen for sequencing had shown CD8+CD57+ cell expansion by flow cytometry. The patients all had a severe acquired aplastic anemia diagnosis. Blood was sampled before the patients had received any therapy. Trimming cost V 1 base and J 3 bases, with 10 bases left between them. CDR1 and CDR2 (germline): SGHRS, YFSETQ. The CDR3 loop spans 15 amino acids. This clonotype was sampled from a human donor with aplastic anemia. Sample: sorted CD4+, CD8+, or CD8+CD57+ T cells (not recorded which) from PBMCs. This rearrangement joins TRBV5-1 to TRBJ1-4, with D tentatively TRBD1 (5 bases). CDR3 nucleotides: TGCGCCAGCAGCTTGCTCGGGACCTCTAATGAAAAACTGTTTTTT. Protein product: CASSLLGTSNEKLFF.